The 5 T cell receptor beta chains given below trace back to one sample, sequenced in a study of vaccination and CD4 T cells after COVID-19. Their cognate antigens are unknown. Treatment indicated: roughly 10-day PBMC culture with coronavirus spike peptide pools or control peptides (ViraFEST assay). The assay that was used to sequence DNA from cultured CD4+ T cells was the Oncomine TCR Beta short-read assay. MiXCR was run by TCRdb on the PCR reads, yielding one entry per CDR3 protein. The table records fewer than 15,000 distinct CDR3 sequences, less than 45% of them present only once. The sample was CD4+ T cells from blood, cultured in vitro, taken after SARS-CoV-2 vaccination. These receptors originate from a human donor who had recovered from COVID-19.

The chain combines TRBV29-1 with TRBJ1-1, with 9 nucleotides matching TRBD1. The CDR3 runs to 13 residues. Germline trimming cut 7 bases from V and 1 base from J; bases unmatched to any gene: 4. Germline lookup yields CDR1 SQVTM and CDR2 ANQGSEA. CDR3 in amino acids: CSATDRGNTEAFF. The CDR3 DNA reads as TGCAGCGCGACGGACAGGGGGAACACTGAAGCTTTCTTT. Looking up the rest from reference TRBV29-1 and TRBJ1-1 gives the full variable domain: SAVISQKPSRDICQRGTSLTIQCQVDSQVTMMFWYRQQPGQSLTLIATANQGSEATYESGFVIDKFPISRPNLTFSTLTVSNMSPEDSSIYLCSATDRGNTEAFFGQGTRLTVV.

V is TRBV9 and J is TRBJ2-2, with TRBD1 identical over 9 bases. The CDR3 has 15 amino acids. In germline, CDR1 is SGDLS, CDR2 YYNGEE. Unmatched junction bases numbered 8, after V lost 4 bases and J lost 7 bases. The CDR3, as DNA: TGTGCCAGCAGCACGAAGGGACAGGGTTACGGGGAGCTGTTTTTT. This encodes CASSTKGQGYGELFF.

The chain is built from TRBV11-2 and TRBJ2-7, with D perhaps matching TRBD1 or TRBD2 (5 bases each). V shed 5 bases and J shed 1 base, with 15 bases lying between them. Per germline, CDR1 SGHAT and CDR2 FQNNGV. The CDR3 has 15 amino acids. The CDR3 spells CASSPGTANSYEQYF. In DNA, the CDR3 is TGTGCCAGCAGCCCAGGGACGGCGAATTCCTACGAGCAGTACTTC.

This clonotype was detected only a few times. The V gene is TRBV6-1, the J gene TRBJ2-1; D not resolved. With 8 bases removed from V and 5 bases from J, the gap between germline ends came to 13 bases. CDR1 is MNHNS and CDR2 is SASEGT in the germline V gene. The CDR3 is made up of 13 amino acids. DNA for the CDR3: TGTGCCAGCCAAAGAAGCGAGAACAATGAGCAGTTCTTC. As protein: CASQRSENNEQFF.

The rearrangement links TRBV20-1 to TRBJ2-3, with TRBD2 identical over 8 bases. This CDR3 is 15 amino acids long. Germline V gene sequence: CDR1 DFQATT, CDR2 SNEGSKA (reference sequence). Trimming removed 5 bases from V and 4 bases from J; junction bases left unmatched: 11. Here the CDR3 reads CSAQDSGKEPDTQYF. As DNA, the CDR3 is TGCAGTGCTCAAGATAGCGGGAAAGAGCCAGATACGCAGTATTTT.